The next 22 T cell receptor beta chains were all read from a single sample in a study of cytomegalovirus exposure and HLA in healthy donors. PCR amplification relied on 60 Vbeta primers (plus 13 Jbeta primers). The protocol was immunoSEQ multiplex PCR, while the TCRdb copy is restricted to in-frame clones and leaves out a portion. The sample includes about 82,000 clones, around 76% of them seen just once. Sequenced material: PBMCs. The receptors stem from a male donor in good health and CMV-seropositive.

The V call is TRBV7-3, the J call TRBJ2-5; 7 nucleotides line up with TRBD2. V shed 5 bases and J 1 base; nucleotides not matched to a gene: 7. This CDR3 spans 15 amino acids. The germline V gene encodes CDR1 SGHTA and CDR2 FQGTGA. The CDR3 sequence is CASSRGGGVQETQYF. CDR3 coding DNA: TGTGCCAGCAGCCGTGGCGGGGGTGTCCAAGAGACCCAGTACTTC.

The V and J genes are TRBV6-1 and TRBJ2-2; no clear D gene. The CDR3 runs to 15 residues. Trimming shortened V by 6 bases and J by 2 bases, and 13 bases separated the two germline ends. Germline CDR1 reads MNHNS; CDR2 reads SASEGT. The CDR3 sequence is CASRAGSSNTGELFF. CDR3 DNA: TGTGCCAGCAGGGCCGGGTCCAGTAACACCGGGGAGCTGTTTTTT.

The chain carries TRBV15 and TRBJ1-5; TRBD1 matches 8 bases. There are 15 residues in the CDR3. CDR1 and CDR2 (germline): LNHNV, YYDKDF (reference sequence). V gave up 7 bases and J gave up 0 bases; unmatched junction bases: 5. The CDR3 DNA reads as TGTGCCACCAAGGGACAGGAGAATAGCAATCAGCCCCAGCATTTT. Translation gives CATKGQENSNQPQHF.

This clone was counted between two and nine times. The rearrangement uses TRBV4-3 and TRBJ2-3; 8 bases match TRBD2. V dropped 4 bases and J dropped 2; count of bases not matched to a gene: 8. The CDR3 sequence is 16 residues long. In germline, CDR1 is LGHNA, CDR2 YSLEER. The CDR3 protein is CASSPAGGRDTDTQYF. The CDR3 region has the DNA TGCGCCAGCAGCCCGGCGGGGGGCAGGGACACAGATACGCAGTATTTT.

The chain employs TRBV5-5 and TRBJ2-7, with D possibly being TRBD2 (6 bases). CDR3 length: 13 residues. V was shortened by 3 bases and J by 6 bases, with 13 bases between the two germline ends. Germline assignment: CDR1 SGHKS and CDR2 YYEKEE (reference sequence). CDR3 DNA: TGTGCCAGCAGCTGGGGACCGGGGGTCGAGCAGTACTTC. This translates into CASSWGPGVEQYF.

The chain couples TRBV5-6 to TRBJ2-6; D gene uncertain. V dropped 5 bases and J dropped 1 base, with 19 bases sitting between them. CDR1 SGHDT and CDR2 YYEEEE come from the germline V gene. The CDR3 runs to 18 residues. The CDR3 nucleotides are TGTGCCAGCAGGTTGTTAGACGGGTTCCTATCTGGGGCCAACGTCCTGACTTTC. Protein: CASRLLDGFLSGANVLTF.

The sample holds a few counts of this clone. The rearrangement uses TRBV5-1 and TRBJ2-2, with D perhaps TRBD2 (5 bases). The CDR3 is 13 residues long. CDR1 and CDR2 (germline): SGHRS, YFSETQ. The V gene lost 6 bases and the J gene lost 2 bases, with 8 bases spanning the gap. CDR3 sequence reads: CASIEGNTGELFF. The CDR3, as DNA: TGCGCCAGCATCGAGGGAAACACCGGGGAGCTGTTTTTT.

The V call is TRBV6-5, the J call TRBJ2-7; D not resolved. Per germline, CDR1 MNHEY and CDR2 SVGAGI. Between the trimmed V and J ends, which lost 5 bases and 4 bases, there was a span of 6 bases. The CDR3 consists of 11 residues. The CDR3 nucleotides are TGTGCCAGCAGTGAACAATACGAGCAGTACTTC. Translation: CASSEQYEQYF.

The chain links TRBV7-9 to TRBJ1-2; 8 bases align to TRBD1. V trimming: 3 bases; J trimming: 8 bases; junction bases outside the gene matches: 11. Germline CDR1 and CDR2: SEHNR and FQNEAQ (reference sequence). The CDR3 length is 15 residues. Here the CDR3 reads CASSLGLDRALGYTF. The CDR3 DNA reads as TGTGCCAGCAGCTTGGGGCTGGACAGGGCTTTGGGCTACACCTTC. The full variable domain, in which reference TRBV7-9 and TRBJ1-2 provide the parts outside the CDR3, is DTGVSQNPRHKITKRGQNVTFRCDPISEHNRLYWYRQTLGQGPEFLTYFQNEAQLEKSRLLSDRFSAERPKGSFSTLEIQRTEQGDSAMYLCASSLGLDRALGYTFGSGTRLTVV.

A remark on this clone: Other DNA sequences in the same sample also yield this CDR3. The CDR3 sequence: CASSLAGGYEQYF. In nucleotides, the CDR3 is TGTGCCAGCAGCTTAGCAGGGGGCTACGAGCAGTACTTC. The V call is TRBV7-2, the J call TRBJ2-7, with D tentatively TRBD1 (6 bases). V was trimmed by 0 bases and J by 3 bases, leaving 6 bases between them. Germline values: CDR1 SGHTA, CDR2 FQGNSA. The CDR3 runs 13 residues.

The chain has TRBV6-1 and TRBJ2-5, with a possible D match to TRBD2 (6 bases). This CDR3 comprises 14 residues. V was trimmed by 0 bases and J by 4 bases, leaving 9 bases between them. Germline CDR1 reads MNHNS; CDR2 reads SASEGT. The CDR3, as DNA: TGTGCCAGCAGTGAAGCGATGGGACTAGAGACCCAGTACTTC. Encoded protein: CASSEAMGLETQYF.

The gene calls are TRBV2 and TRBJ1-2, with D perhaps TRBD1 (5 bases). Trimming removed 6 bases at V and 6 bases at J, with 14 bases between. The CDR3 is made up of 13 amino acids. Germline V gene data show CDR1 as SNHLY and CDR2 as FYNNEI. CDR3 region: CASRGGQGNGYTF. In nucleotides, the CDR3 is TGTGCCAGCAGGGGTGGGCAGGGAAATGGCTACACCTTC.

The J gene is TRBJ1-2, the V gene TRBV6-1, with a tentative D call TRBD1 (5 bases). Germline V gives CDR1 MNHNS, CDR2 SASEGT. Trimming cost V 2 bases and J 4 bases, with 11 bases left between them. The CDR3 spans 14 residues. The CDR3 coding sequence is TGTGCCAGCAGTGAATATAGGGGTCCCTATGGCTACACCTTC. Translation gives CASSEYRGPYGYTF.

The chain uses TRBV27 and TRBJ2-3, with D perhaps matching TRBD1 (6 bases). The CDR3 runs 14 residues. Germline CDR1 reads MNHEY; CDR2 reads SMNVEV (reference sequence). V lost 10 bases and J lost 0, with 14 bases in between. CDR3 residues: CATRDISSTDTQYF. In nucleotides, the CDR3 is TGTGCCACCAGGGACATTTCTAGCACAGATACGCAGTATTTT.

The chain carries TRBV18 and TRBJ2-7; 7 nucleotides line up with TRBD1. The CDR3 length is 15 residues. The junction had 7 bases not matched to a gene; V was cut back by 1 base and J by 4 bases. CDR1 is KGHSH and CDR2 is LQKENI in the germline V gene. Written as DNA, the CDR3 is TGTGCCAGCTCACCACAGGGGGCGCCAGGTTACGAGCAGTACTTC. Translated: CASSPQGAPGYEQYF.

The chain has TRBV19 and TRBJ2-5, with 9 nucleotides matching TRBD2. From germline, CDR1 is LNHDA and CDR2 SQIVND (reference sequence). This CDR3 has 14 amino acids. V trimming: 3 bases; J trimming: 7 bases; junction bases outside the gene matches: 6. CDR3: CASSMSTSGGTQYF. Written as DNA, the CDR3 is TGTGCCAGTAGTATGTCGACTAGCGGAGGGACCCAGTACTTC.

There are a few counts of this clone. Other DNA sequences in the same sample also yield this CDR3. CDR3 bases: TGCGCCAGCAGCACGGGACAGGCGGCGCGTGGCTACACCTTC. Translating gives CASSTGQAARGYTF. J is TRBJ1-2 and V is TRBV5-1; 8 bases match TRBD1. Germline V gives CDR1 SGHRS, CDR2 YFSETQ. The junction had 9 bases not matched to a gene; V was cut back by 4 bases and J by 7 bases. The CDR3 has 14 residues.

The CDR3 sequence is CASRRAGANVLTF. CDR3 DNA sequence: TGTGCCAGCAGGCGGGCTGGGGCCAACGTCCTGACTTTC. The chain employs TRBV2 and TRBJ2-6, with D tentatively TRBD2 (5 bases). V lost 6 bases, J lost 2 bases, and 5 bases lay in between. The CDR3 is made up of 13 amino acids. In germline, CDR1 is SNHLY, CDR2 FYNNEI.

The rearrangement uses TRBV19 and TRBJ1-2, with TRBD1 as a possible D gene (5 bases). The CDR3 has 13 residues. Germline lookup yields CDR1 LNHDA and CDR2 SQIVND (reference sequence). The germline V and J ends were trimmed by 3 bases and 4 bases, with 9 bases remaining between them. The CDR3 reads CASSMPDSYGYTF. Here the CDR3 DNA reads TGTGCCAGTAGTATGCCTGACAGCTATGGCTACACCTTC. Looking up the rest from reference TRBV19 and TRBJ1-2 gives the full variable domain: DGGITQSPKYLFRKEGQNVTLSCEQNLNHDAMYWYRQDPGQGLRLIYYSQIVNDFQKGDIAEGYSVSREKKESFPLTVTSAQKNPTAFYLCASSMPDSYGYTFGSGTRLTVV.

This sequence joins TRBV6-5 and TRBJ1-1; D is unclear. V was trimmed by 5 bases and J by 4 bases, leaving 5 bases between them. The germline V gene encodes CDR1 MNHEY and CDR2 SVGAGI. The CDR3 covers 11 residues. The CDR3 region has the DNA TGTGCCAGCAGTCAGTTCACTGAAGCTTTCTTT. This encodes CASSQFTEAFF.

The CDR3 sequence: CASSLSAELSYNEQFF. CDR3 sequence (DNA): TGTGCCAGCAGTTTAAGCGCGGAGCTCTCCTACAATGAGCAGTTCTTC. J is TRBJ2-1 and V is TRBV27, with unresolved D. CDR3 length: 16 residues. V was clipped by 2 bases and J by 0 bases, with 11 bases between them. Germline V lookup: CDR1 MNHEY, CDR2 SMNVEV (reference sequence).

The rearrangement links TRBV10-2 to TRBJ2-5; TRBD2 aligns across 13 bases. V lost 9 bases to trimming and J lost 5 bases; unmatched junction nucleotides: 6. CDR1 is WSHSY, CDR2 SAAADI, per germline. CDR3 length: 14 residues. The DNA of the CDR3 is TGCGCCAGATTACTAGCGGGGGGGGAGGAGACCCAGTACTTC. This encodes CARLLAGGEETQYF.